These 29 T cell receptor beta chains originate from one sample sequenced in a study of glioma-infiltrating T cells (dated by TCRdb to the mid-2010s). Data came from an Illumina MiSeq. The iRepertoire nested amplicon-rescue multiplex PCR (arm-PCR) platform was used to amplify TCR alpha and beta CDR3 regions from RNA. TCRdb itself trimmed the public reads at Q25 with fastp, ran MiXCR and retained productive beta chains. Identical CDR3 proteins give one entry, which carries the most common genes and DNA. The sample contains 160,000 or so distinct CDR3 sequences, around 40% of them found a single time. The biggest ten clones account for over 4% of the sample. Sequencing was carried out using glioma tissue, nonneoplastic brain tissue, or PBMCs (not recorded which). The receptors stem from a human donor with low-grade glioma or glioblastoma, undergoing nonglioma brain surgery, or in good health (not recorded which).

As regards this clonotype: A much larger clone differs by one base, so this may be a read error. J is TRBJ2-7 and V is TRBV28, with D possibly called TRBD1 or TRBD2 (6 bases each). This CDR3 comprises 14 residues. The V end was cut by 9 bases, the J end by 3 bases, with 18 bases between. Germline values: CDR1 MDHEN, CDR2 SYDVKM. The CDR3 loop reads CARTPYGGGYEQYF. The CDR3 nucleotides are TGTGCCAGAACCCCATACGGAGGGGGCTACGAGCAGTACTTC.

This clonotype appeared many times. V and J are TRBV10-3 and TRBJ2-7, with TRBD1 matching over 8 bases. The V segment lost 6 bases and the J segment 3 bases; nucleotides outside the gene matches: 7. Germline loops: CDR1 ENHRY, CDR2 SYGVKD. This CDR3 is 14 amino acids long. The CDR3 is CAISLTGESYEQYF. CDR3 DNA: TGTGCCATCAGCTTGACAGGGGAGAGCTACGAGCAGTACTTC.

The genes are TRBV25-1 and TRBJ2-7, with 7 bases matching TRBD2. V lost 5 bases to trimming and J lost 3 bases; unmatched junction nucleotides: 10. This CDR3 comprises 15 residues. Germline V gene lookup returns CDR1 MGHDK and CDR2 SYGVNS. CDR3 protein: CASSPTGTTNYEQYF. DNA for the CDR3: TGTGCCAGCAGTCCTACCGGGACTACGAACTACGAGCAGTACTTC.

A note on this clonotype: A read error may explain this, as a much larger clone is one base away. The chain couples TRBV28 to TRBJ2-1, with 10 positions matching TRBD2. This CDR3 is built from 14 residues. Germline CDR1 MDHEN, CDR2 SYDVKM. This CDR3 reads CARSFSGRWNEQFF. DNA of the CDR3: TGTGCCAGGAGTTTTAGCGGGAGGTGGAATGAGCAGTTCTTC.

About this clonotype itself: A junction boundary mismatches the germline segment, possibly from a read error. This chain links TRBV6-1 with TRBJ2-3; D is uncertain. The CDR3 has 15 residues. In germline, CDR1 is MNHNS, CDR2 SASEGT. CDR3 protein: CASSEGTRALDTKYF. The CDR3 bases are TGTGCCAGCAGTGAAGGAACCAGAGCGTTAGATACGAAGTATTTT.

Regarding this clonotype: A much larger clone differs from this one at a single base, so this may be a read error. The rearrangement joins TRBV11-1 to TRBJ1-6, with D perhaps TRBD1 (5 bases). Germline lookup yields CDR1 SGHAT and CDR2 FQDESV (reference sequence). The CDR3 runs 15 residues. The V and J ends lost 5 bases and 8 bases respectively, with 16 bases between them. DNA of the CDR3: TGTGCCAGCAGCCCCTACCTCGACAGAGATTCACCCCTCCACTTT. Translating gives CASSPYLDRDSPLHF. Drawing the rest from reference TRBV11-1 and TRBJ1-6, the complete variable domain is EAEVAQSPRYKITEKSQAVAFWCDPISGHATLYWYRQILGQGPELLVQFQDESVVDDSQLPKDRFSAERLKGVDSTLKIQPAELGDSAMYLCASSPYLDRDSPLHFGNGTRLTVT.

A remark on this clonotype: A much larger clone is a single base away; this may be a read error. The chain joins TRBV20-1 to TRBJ1-1; 8 positions match TRBD1. The germline CDR1 and CDR2 sequences are DFQATT and SNEGSKA (reference sequence). The CDR3 consists of 13 residues. The CDR3 region has the DNA TGCATGGTACCACCTCAGGGGGCAACTGAAGCTTTCTTT. Protein: CMVPPQGATEAFF.

CDR3 amino acids: CASSPGRLAANTGELFF. The DNA for the CDR3 is TGTGCCAGCAGCCCCGGTCGACTAGCGGCTAACACCGGGGAGCTGTTTTTT. V and J are TRBV7-2 and TRBJ2-2, with TRBD2 matching 9 bases. The CDR3 runs 17 residues. J gave up 2 bases and V 5 bases, and 9 bases lay outside the gene matches. Germline CDR1 and CDR2: SGHTA and FQGNSA.

This clonotype has ten or more counts. The chain links TRBV18 to TRBJ2-7; D tentatively fits TRBD1 or TRBD2 (5 bases each). The CDR3 has 13 amino acids. Between the trimmed V and J ends, which lost 1 base and 5 bases, there was a span of 9 bases. Germline V gives CDR1 KGHSH, CDR2 LQKENI. The CDR3 nucleotides read TGTGCCAGCTCACCACGAGGGACCGACGAGCAGTACTTC. It translates to CASSPRGTDEQYF.

This clonotype was counted only a few times. This chain connects TRBV29-1 to TRBJ2-1; TRBD2 aligns across 15 bases. The ends lost 7 bases at V and 9 bases at J; junction bases unmatched: 7. This CDR3 is 14 amino acids long. CDR1 and CDR2 (germline): SQVTM, ANQGSEA. CDR3 DNA: TGCAGCGCCGAAGGACTAGCGGGAGGGGTTGAGCAGTTCTTC. Its protein product is CSAEGLAGGVEQFF.

Only a few counts were recorded for this clonotype. A much larger clone is a single base away; this may be a read error. The chain is built from TRBV15 and TRBJ1-1; D is uncertain. CDR1 and CDR2 from the germline V gene are LNHNV and YYDKDF (reference sequence). The V and J ends lost 5 bases and 4 bases respectively, with 17 bases between them. This CDR3 has 15 residues. The CDR3: CATSPRGWVVTEAFF. The CDR3 coding sequence is TGTGCCACCAGCCCCCGTGGGTGGGTTGTCACTGAAGCTTTCTTT.

This chain joins TRBV5-1 and TRBJ2-3; possible D gene TRBD2, 6 bases. With 7 bases removed from V and 6 bases from J, the gap between germline ends came to 18 bases. The length of the CDR3 is 14 residues. Germline CDR1 reads SGHRS; CDR2 reads YFSETQ. The CDR3 spells CASETSPRADTQYF. Written as DNA, the CDR3 is TGCGCCAGCGAAACTAGCCCCCGGGCCGATACGCAGTATTTT.

Only a few counts were recorded for this clonotype. The junction departs from the called germline gene at one end, perhaps through a read error. As DNA, the CDR3 is TGTGCCAGTAGCATAGCCGAGGGGAGCTCCTACAATGAGCAGTTCTTC. Amino acid sequence: CASSIAEGSSYNEQFF. V and J are TRBV19 and TRBJ2-1; D may correspond to TRBD1 or TRBD2 (5 bases each). Germline V gene sequence: CDR1 LNHDA, CDR2 SQIVND (reference sequence). The CDR3 is made up of 16 amino acids.

The rearrangement links TRBV6-2 or TRBV6-3 to TRBJ2-7; unclear D gene. The ends were cut back, 3 bases at V and 3 bases at J, with 9 bases in the middle. CDR3 length: 13 amino acids. Germline V lookup: CDR1 MNHEY, CDR2 SVGEGT. CDR3 residues: CASSYIGYYEQYF. CDR3 bases: TGTGCCAGCAGTTATATCGGATACTACGAGCAGTACTTC.

This rearrangement joins TRBV20-1 to TRBJ2-7; 7 positions match TRBD1. The CDR3 covers 12 residues. Germline V lookup: CDR1 DFQATT, CDR2 SNEGSKA (reference sequence). CDR3 in amino acids: CSVEGGYYEQYF. The CDR3 DNA reads TGCAGCGTTGAAGGGGGCTACTACGAGCAGTACTTC.

The chain recombines TRBV7-2 with TRBJ2-1; 9 bases agree with TRBD2. V lost 1 base and J lost 4; bases outside the gene matches: 14. The CDR3 consists of 19 residues. Germline CDR1 and CDR2: SGHTA and FQGNSA. The CDR3 sequence: CASSLGVAGVGWRYNEQFF. The DNA for the CDR3 is TGTGCCAGCAGCTTAGGTGTAGCGGGAGTAGGATGGCGATACAATGAGCAGTTCTTC.

A few counts support this clonotype. The chain employs TRBV7-9 and TRBJ2-7; possibly TRBD2 for D (6 bases). Germline CDR1 is SEHNR and CDR2 is FQNEAQ (reference sequence). The CDR3 runs to 13 residues. The V end was cut by 3 bases, the J end by 1 base, with 7 bases between. In DNA form, the CDR3 reads TGTGCCAGCAGCTTTGGGGGGTCCTACGAGCAGTACTTC. Translating it yields CASSFGGSYEQYF.

This clonotype showed up many times. The V call is TRBV20-1, the J call TRBJ2-7, with D unresolved. This CDR3 contains 15 residues. Germline V gene data show CDR1 as DFQATT and CDR2 as SNEGSKA (reference sequence). Trimming removed 2 bases at V and 7 bases at J, with 21 bases between. The CDR3 DNA sequence: TGCAGTGCTAGATCCCTCCGAGACATAGGTCAGGAGCAGTACTTC. As protein: CSARSLRDIGQEQYF.

This clonotype came up a few times. The chain couples TRBV19 to TRBJ1-5; possibly TRBD1 for D (6 bases). The V end was cut by 1 base, the J end by 7 bases, with 11 bases between. Germline CDR1 LNHDA, CDR2 SQIVND (reference sequence). The CDR3 covers 14 residues. The CDR3 sequence is CASSIAGDRQPQHF. CDR3 nucleotide sequence: TGTGCCAGTAGTATAGCAGGGGATCGACAGCCCCAGCATTTT.

This clonotype has at least ten counts. This chain joins TRBV28 and TRBJ2-1; D remains ambiguous. The V end lost 2 bases, the J end lost 7 bases, and 18 bases lay between the germline ends. Germline CDR1 is MDHEN and CDR2 is SYDVKM. The length of the CDR3 is 16 residues. The CDR3 here is CASSLSLGSSKNEQFF. For the CDR3, the DNA is TGTGCCAGCAGTTTAAGTTTGGGGTCCTCTAAGAATGAGCAGTTCTTC.

The chain recombines TRBV4-1 with TRBJ2-7; 16 bases are a match to TRBD2. CDR1 MGHRA and CDR2 YSYEKL come from the germline V gene. Losses at the gene ends were 4 bases for V and 2 bases for J; bases not matched to a gene: 5. CDR3 length: 17 residues. The DNA for the CDR3 is TGCGCCAGCAGCCCAGGGACTAGCGGGAGGGTCGCCTACGAGCAGTACTTC. It codes for CASSPGTSGRVAYEQYF.

This clonotype was counted a few times. The rearrangement joins TRBV2 to TRBJ1-3, with a possible D match to TRBD1 (5 bases). The CDR3 is made up of 14 amino acids. V gave up 3 bases and J gave up 4 bases, with 10 bases separating them. In germline, CDR1 is SNHLY, CDR2 FYNNEI. CDR3 sequence (DNA): TGTGCCAGCAGTGATCCGGGACTGGGAAACACCATATATTTT. Its protein product is CASSDPGLGNTIYF.

The chain combines TRBV29-1 with TRBJ2-7; D remains unclear. The CDR3 sequence is 13 residues long. Germline V lookup: CDR1 SQVTM, CDR2 ANQGSEA. V was pared by 5 bases and J by 2 bases, with 13 bases between. The CDR3 here is CSVTERVPYEQYF. DNA of the CDR3: TGCAGCGTTACCGAAAGAGTGCCCTACGAGCAGTACTTC.

The genes are TRBV20-1 and TRBJ2-3; no reliable D call. This CDR3 contains 13 residues. Germline V gene lookup returns CDR1 DFQATT and CDR2 SNEGSKA (reference sequence). V lost 0 bases, J lost 5 bases, and 9 bases lay in between. CDR3 residues: CSAREDGKDTQYF. The CDR3 bases are TGCAGTGCTAGAGAGGACGGCAAAGATACGCAGTATTTT.

Remarks on this clonotype: This could be a read error, since a much larger clone is one nucleotide away. V and J are TRBV20-1 and TRBJ2-5; D may be TRBD2 (5 bases). This CDR3 has 15 amino acids. Per the germline V gene, CDR1 is DFQATT and CDR2 is SNEGSKA (reference sequence). V was pared by 4 bases and J by 0 bases, with 15 bases between. The CDR3 loop is CSATPGILNQETQYF. The CDR3 nucleotides are TGCAGTGCTACGCCGGGAATACTAAACCAAGAGACCCAGTACTTC.

Turning to this clonotype: This may be a read error: a much more frequent sequence differs by one nucleotide. The V gene is TRBV15, the J gene TRBJ2-5; possibly TRBD1 for D (5 bases). Per germline, CDR1 LNHNV and CDR2 YYDKDF (reference sequence). CDR3 length equals 14 residues. The CDR3 is CATSRDQGKENQYF. In DNA, the CDR3 is TGTGCCACCAGCAGAGACCAGGGAAAAGAGAACCAGTACTTC.

With regard to this clonotype: A much larger clone lies one base from this, so it may be a read error. This rearrangement joins TRBV7-9 to TRBJ2-7; 8 bases agree with TRBD2. The germline V gene has CDR1 SEHNR and CDR2 FQNEAQ (reference sequence). This CDR3 is 14 amino acids long. With V trimmed by 3 bases and J by 7 bases, 8 bases remained unmatched. CDR3 in amino acids: CASSFGGRIWEQYF. CDR3 nucleotide sequence: TGTGCCAGCAGCTTTGGCGGGAGGATCTGGGAGCAGTACTTC.

Many counts were recorded for this clonotype. The genes are TRBV20-1 and TRBJ1-2; tentative D call: TRBD1 (5 bases). V lost 4 bases and J lost 6, with 12 bases in between. Germline V gene data show CDR1 as DFQATT and CDR2 as SNEGSKA (reference sequence). This CDR3 is 12 amino acids long. As DNA, the CDR3 is TGCAGTGCTATGGGGGACTGGAATGGCTACACCTTC. Protein sequence: CSAMGDWNGYTF.

V gene TRBV20-1 combines with J gene TRBJ1-1, with D possibly being TRBD1 (5 bases). V gave up 6 bases and J gave up 1 base, with 9 bases separating them. Looked up from germline, CDR1 is DFQATT and CDR2 is SNEGSKA (reference sequence). The CDR3 loop spans 12 amino acids. The CDR3: CSAGDRNTEAFF. CDR3 nucleotide sequence: TGCAGTGCCGGAGACAGGAACACTGAAGCTTTCTTT.